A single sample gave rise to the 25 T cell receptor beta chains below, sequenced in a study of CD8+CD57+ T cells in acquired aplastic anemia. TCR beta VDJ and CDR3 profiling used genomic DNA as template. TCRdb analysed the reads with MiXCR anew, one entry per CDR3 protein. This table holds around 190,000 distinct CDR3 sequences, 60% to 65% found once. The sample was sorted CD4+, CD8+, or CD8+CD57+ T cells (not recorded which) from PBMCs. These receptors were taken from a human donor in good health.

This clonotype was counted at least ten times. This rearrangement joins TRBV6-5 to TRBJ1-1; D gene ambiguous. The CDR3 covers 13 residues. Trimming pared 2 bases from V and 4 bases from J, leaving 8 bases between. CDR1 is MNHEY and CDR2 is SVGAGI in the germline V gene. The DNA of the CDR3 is TGTGCCAGCAGTTACGGCGTGGGCACTGAAGCTTTCTTT. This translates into CASSYGVGTEAFF.

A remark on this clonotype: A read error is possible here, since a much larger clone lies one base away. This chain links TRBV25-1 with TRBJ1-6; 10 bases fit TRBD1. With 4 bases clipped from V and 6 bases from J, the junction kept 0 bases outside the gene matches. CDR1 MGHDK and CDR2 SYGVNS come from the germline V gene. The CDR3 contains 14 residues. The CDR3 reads CASSGTGGNSPLHF. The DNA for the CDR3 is TGTGCCAGCAGTGGGACAGGGGGTAATTCACCCCTCCACTTT.

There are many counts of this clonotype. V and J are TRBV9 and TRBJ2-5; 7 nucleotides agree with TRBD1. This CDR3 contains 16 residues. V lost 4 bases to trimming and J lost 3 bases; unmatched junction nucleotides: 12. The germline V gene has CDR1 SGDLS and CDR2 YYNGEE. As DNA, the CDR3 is TGTGCCAGCAGCCCCGACCCCGGGACAGCCAAAGAGACCCAGTACTTC. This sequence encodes CASSPDPGTAKETQYF.

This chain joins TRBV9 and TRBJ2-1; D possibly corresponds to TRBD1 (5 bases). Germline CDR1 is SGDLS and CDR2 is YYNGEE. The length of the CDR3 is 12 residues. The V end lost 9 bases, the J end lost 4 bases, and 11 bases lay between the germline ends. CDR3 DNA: TGTGCCAACGACAGAGCTTACAATGAGCAGTTCTTC. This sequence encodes CANDRAYNEQFF.

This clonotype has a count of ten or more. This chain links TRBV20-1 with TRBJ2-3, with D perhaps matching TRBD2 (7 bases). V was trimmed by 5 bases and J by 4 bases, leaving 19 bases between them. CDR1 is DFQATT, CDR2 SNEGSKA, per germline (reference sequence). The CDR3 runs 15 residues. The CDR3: CSAGGDGGTPDTQYF. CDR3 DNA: TGCAGTGCTGGGGGGGATGGGGGGACACCAGATACGCAGTATTTT.

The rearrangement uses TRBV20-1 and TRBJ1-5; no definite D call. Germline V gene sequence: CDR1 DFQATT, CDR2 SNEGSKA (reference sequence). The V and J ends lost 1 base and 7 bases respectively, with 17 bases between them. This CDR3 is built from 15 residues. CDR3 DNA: TGCAGTGCTAGAGGATCGGAACAGAAGTCCCAGCCCCAGCATTTT. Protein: CSARGSEQKSQPQHF.

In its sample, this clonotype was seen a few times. CDR3 protein: CASSPDRFHEQYF. The CDR3 DNA is TGCGCCAGCAGCCCAGACAGGTTCCACGAGCAGTACTTC. V is TRBV5-1 and J is TRBJ2-7; tentative D call: TRBD1 (6 bases). Germline CDR1 reads SGHRS; CDR2 reads YFSETQ. The CDR3 is 13 amino acids. Trimming pared 4 bases from V and 5 bases from J, leaving 13 bases between.

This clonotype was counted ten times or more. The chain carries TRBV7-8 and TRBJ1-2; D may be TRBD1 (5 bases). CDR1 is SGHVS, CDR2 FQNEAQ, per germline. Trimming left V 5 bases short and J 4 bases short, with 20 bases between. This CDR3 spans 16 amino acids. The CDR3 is CASSKGDITGGYGYTF. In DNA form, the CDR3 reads TGTGCCAGCAGCAAAGGCGATATTACAGGTGGCTATGGCTACACCTTC.

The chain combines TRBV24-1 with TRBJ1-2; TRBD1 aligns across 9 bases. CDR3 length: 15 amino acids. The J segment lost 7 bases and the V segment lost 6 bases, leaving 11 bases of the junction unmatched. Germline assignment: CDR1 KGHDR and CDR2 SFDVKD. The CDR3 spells CATSFFTGGILGYTF. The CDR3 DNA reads TGTGCCACCAGTTTCTTCACAGGGGGCATTCTTGGCTACACCTTC.

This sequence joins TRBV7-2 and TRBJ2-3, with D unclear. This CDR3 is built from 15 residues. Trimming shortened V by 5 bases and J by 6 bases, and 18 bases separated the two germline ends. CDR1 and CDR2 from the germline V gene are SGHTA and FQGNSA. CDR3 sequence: CASSRAIAPRDTQYF. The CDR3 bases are TGTGCCAGCAGCCGGGCGATAGCACCCCGGGATACGCAGTATTTT.

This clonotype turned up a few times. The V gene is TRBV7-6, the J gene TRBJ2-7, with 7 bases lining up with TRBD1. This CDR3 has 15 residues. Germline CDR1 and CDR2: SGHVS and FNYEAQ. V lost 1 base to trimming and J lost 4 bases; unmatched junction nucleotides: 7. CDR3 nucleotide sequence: TGTGCCAGCAGCTTAGATGCAGGGGGTGGGTACGAGCAGTACTTC. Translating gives CASSLDAGGGYEQYF.

The CDR3 DNA sequence: TGTGCCAGCAGTGAATTCGACAGGGTAATGACTGGCTACACCTTC. It translates to CASSEFDRVMTGYTF. This rearrangement joins TRBV25-1 to TRBJ1-2; 7 bases match TRBD1. Germline loops: CDR1 MGHDK, CDR2 SYGVNS. Losses at the gene ends were 1 base for V and 7 bases for J; bases not matched to a gene: 9. CDR3 size: 15 residues.

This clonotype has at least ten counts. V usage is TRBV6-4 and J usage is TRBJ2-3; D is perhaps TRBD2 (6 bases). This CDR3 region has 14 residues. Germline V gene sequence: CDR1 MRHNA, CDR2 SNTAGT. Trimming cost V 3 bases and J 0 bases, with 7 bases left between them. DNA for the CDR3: TGTGCCAGCAGTGAAGGGACTAGCACAGATACGCAGTATTTT. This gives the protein CASSEGTSTDTQYF.

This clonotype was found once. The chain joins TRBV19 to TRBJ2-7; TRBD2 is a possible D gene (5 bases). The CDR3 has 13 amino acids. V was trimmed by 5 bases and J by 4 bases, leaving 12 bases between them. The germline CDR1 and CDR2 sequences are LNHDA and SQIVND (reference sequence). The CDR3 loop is CASSPSSGYEQYF. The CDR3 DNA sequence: TGTGCCAGTAGTCCCTCGTCGGGGTACGAGCAGTACTTC.

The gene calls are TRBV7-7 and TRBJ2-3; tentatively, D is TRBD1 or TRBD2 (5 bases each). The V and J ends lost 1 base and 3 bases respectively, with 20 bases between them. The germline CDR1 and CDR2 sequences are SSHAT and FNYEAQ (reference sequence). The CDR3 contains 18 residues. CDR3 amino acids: CASSLGDEPETLTDTQYF. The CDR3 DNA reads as TGTGCCAGCAGCTTAGGGGACGAGCCAGAAACGTTAACAGATACGCAGTATTTT.

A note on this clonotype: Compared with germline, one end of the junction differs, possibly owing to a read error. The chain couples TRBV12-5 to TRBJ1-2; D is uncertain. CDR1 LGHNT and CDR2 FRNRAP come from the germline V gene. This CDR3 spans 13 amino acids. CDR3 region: CASGPRINYGYIF. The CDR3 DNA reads TGTGCTAGTGGTCCGAGGATTAACTATGGCTACATCTTC.

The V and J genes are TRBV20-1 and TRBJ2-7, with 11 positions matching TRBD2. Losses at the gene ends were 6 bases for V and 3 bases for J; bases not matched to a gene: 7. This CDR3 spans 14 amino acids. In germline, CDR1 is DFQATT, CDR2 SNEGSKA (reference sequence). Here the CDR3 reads CSAKTSGVVYEQYF. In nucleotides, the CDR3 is TGCAGTGCAAAGACTAGCGGGGTTGTCTACGAGCAGTACTTC.

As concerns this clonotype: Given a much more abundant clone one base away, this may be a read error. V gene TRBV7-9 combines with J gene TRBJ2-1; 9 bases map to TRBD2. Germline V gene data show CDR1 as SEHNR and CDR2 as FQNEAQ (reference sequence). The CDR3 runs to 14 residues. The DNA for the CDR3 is TGTGTCAGCAGCTTAGGCGGGGGGGGGAATGAGCAGTTCTTC. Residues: CVSSLGGGGNEQFF.

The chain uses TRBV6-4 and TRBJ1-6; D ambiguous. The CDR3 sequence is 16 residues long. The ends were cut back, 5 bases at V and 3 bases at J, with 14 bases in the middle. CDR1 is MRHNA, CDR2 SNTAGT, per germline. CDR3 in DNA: TGTGCCAGCAGTACCGGACTAGACGGCTATAATTCACCCCTCCACTTT. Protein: CASSTGLDGYNSPLHF.

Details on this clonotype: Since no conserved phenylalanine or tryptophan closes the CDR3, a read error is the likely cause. CDR3 in amino acids: CAISLDNSPLHL. The CDR3 DNA sequence: TGTGCCATCAGTTTAGATAATTCACCCCTCCACCTT. This chain links TRBV10-3 with TRBJ1-6; D is ambiguous. The CDR3 totals 12 residues. Germline CDR1 reads ENHRY; CDR2 reads SYGVKD. V was pared by 5 bases and J by 5 bases, with 4 bases between.

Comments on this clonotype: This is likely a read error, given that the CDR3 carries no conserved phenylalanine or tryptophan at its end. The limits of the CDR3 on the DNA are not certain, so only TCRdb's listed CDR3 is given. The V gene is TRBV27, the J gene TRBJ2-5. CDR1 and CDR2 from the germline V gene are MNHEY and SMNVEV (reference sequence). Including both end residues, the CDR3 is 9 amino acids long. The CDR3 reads CASSFGQSY.

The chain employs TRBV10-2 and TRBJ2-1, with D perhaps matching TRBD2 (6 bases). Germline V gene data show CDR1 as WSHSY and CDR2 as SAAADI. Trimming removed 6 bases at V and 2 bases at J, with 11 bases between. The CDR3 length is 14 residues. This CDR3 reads CASRGSGPYNEQFF. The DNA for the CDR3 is TGCGCCAGCAGAGGCAGCGGGCCCTACAATGAGCAGTTCTTC.

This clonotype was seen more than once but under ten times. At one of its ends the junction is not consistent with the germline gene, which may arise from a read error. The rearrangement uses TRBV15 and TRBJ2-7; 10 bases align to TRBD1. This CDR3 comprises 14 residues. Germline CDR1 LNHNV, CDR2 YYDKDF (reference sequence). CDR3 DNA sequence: TGTGCCACCAGCTCGGGACAGGGGATCTACGAGCAGTACTTT. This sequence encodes CATSSGQGIYEQYF.

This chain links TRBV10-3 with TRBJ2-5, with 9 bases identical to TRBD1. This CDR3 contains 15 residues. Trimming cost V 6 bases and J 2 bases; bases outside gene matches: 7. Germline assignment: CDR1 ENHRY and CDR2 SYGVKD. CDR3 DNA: TGTGCCATCAGCACAGGGGGCGGTAGACAAGAGACCCAGTACTTC. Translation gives CAISTGGGRQETQYF.

The CDR3, as DNA: TGTGCCAGCAGCTCACTCCAGGGCGGGGGGGAGCAGTACTTC. This gives the protein CASSSLQGGGEQYF. The V and J genes are TRBV7-8 and TRBJ2-7, with 8 bases matching TRBD2. Unmatched junction bases numbered 9, after V lost 4 bases and J lost 7 bases. From germline, CDR1 is SGHVS and CDR2 FQNEAQ. The CDR3 runs 14 residues.